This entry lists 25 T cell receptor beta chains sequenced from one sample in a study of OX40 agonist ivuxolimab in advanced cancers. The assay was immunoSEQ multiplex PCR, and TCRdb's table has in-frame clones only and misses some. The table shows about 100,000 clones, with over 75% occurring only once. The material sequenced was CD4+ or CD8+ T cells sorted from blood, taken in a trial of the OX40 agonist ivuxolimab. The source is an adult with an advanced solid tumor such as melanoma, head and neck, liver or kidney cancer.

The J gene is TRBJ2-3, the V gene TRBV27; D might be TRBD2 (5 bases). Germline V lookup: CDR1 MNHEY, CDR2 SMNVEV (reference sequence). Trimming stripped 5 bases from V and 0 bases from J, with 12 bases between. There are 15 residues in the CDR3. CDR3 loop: CASSEIGLSTDTQYF. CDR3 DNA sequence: TGTGCCAGCAGTGAAATAGGACTGAGCACAGATACGCAGTATTTT.

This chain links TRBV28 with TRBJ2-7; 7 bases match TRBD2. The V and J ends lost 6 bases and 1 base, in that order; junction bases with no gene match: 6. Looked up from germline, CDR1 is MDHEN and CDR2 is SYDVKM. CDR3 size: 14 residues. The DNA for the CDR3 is TGTGCCAGCAGGGGAGGGACGGTGTCCTACGAGCAGTACTTC. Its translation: CASRGGTVSYEQYF.

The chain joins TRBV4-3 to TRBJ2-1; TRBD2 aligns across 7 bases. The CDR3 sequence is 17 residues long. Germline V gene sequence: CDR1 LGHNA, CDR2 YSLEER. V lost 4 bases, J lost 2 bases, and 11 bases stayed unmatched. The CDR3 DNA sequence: TGCGCCAGCAGCCGCAAGTTCGGGGGGTCAGCCTACAATGAGCAGTTCTTC. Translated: CASSRKFGGSAYNEQFF.

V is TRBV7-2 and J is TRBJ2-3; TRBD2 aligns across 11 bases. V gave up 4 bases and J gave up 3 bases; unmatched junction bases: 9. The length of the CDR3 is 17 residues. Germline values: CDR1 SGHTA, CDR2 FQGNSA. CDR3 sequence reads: CASSSLAGGFGTDTQYF. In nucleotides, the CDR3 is TGTGCCAGCAGCTCGCTAGCGGGAGGTTTTGGGACAGATACGCAGTATTTT.

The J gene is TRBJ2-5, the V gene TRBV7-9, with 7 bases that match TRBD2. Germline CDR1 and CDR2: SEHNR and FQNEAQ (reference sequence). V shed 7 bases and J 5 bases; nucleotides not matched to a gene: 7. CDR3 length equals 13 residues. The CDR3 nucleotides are TGTGCCAGCATTGGAGGAGCGGGGGAGACCCAGTACTTC. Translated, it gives CASIGGAGETQYF.

For the CDR3, the DNA is TGTGCCAGCAGTTCCGGAGTTCGGTACGAGCAGTACTTC. It yields the protein CASSSGVRYEQYF. The chain has TRBV6-5 and TRBJ2-7; no firm D call. Trimming stripped 4 bases from V and 4 bases from J, with 11 bases between. The CDR3 length is 13 residues. The V gene's germline CDR1 is MNHEY and CDR2 SVGAGI.

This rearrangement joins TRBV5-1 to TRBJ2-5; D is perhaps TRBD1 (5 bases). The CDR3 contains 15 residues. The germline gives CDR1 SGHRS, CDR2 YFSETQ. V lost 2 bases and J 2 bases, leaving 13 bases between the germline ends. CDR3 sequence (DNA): TGCGCCAGCAGCTTAGGGGTAGGGTCACAAGAGACCCAGTACTTC. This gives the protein CASSLGVGSQETQYF.

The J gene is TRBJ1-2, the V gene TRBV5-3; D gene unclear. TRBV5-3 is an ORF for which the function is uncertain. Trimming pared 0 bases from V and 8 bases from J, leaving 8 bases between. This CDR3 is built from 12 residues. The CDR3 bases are TGTGCCAGAAGCTTGGTTTGGCGGGGCTACACCTTC. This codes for CARSLVWRGYTF.

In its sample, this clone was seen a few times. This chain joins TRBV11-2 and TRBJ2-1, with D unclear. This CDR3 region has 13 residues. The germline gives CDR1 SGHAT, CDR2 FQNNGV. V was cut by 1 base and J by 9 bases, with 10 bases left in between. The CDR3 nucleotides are TGTGCCAGCAGCTTAGGGACGGCCGGTGAGCAGTTCTTC. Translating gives CASSLGTAGEQFF. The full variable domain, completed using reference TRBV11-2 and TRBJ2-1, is EAGVAQSPRYKIIEKRQSVAFWCNPISGHATLYWYQQILGQGPKLLIQFQNNGVVDDSQLPKDRFSAERLKGVDSTLKIQPAKLEDSAVYLCASSLGTAGEQFFGPGTRLTVL.

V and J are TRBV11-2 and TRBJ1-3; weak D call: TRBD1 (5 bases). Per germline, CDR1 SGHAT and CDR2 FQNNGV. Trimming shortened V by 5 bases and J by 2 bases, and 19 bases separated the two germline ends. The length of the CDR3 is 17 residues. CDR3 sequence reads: CASSSLWDRPPGNTIYF. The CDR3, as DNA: TGTGCCAGCAGCAGCCTTTGGGACCGGCCCCCTGGAAACACCATATATTTT.

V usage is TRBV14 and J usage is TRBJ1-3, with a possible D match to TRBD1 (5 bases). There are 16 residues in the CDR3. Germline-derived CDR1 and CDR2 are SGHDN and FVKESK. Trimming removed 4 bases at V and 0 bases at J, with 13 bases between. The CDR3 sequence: CASSPTWTLSGNTIYF. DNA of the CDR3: TGTGCCAGCAGCCCGACCTGGACACTCTCTGGAAACACCATATATTTT.

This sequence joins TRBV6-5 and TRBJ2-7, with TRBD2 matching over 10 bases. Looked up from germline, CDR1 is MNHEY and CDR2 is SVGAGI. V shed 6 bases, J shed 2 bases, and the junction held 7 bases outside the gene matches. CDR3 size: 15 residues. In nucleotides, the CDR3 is TGTGCCAGCAGCCGAGCGGGAGGGCGCACCTACGAGCAGTACTTC. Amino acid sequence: CASSRAGGRTYEQYF.

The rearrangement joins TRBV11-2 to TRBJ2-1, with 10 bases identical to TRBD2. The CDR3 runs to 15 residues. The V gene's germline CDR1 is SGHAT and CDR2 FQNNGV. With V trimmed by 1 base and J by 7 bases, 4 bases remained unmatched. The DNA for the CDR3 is TGTGCCAGCAGCTTAGCGCCTAGCGGGAGAAATGAGCAGTTCTTC. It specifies CASSLAPSGRNEQFF.

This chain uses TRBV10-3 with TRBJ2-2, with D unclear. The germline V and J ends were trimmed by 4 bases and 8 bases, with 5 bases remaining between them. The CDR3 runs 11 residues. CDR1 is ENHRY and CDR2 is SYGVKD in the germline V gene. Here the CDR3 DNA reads TGTGCCATCAGTGTATCAGGGGAGCTGTTTTTT. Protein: CAISVSGELFF.

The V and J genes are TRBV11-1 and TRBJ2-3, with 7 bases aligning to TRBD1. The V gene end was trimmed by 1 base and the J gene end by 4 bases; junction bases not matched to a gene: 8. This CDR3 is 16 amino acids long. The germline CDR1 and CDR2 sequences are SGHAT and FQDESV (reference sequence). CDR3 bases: TGTGCCAGCAGCTTAGGCCGACAGGGCTGGGCAGATACGCAGTATTTT. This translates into CASSLGRQGWADTQYF.

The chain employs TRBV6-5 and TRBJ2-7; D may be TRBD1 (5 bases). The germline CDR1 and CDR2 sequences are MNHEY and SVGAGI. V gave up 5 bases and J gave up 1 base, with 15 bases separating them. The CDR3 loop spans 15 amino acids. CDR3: CASSTPGRGSYEQYF. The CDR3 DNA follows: TGTGCCAGCAGTACGCCGGGTAGGGGTTCCTACGAGCAGTACTTC.

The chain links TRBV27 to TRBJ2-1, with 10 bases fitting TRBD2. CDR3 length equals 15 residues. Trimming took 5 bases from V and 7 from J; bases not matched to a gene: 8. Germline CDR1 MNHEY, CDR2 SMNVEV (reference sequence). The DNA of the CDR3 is TGTGCCAGCAGTCCTACTAGCGGGGTGGGGAATGAGCAGTTCTTC. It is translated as CASSPTSGVGNEQFF.

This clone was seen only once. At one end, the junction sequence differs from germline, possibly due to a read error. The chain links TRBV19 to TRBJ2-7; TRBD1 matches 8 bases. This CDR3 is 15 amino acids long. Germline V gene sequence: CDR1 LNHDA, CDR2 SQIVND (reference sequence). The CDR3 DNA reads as TGTGCCAGTCGCCCTCCCGGGACAGGAACCCTAAGGATGAGATTC. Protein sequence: CASRPPGTGTLRMRF.

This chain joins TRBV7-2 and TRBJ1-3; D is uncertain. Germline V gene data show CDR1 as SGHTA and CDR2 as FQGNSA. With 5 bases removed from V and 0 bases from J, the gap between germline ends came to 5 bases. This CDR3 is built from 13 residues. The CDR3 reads CASSGSSGNTIYF. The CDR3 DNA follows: TGTGCCAGCAGCGGGAGCTCTGGAAACACCATATATTTT.

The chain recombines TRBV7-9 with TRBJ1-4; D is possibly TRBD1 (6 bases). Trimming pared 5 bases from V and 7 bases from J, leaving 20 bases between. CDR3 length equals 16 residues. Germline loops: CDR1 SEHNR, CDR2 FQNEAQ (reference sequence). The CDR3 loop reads CASSPGTQGSGEKLFF. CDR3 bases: TGTGCCAGCAGCCCCGGGACACAAGGGTCGGGTGAAAAACTGTTTTTT.

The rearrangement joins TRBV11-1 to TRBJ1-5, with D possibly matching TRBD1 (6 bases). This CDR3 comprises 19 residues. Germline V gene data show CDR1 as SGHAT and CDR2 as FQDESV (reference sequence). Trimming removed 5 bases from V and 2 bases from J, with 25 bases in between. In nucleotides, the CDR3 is TGTGCCAGCAGCGCCGGGGGGGTACAGGGTTTGGATCGCAATCAGCCCCAGCATTTT. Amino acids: CASSAGGVQGLDRNQPQHF.

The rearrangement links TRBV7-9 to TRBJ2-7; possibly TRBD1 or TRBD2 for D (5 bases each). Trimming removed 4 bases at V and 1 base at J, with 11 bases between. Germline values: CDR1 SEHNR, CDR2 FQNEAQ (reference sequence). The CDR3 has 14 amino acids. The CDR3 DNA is TGTGCCAGCAGCTCTGGGACCGGATCCTACGAGCAGTACTTC. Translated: CASSSGTGSYEQYF.

The CDR3 DNA is TGTGCCAGCTCACCCACTTTTAGCGTAGATACGCAGTATTTT. Translated, it gives CASSPTFSVDTQYF. The chain couples TRBV18 to TRBJ2-3; possibly TRBD2 for D (5 bases). CDR3 length: 14 amino acids. Germline V gene data show CDR1 as KGHSH and CDR2 as LQKENI. V was shortened by 3 bases and J by 5 bases, with 12 bases between the two germline ends. Looking up the rest from reference TRBV18 and TRBJ2-3 gives the full variable domain: NAGVMQNPRHLVRRRGQEARLRCSPMKGHSHVYWYRQLPEEGLKFMVYLQKENIIDESGMPKERFSAEFPKEGPSILRIQQVVRGDSAAYFCASSPTFSVDTQYFGPGTRLTVL.

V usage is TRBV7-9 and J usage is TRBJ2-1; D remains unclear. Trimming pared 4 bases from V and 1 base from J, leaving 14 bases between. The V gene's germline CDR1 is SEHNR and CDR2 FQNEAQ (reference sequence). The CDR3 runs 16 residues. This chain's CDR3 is CASSSRIGGSYNEQFF. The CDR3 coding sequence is TGTGCCAGCAGCTCAAGGATCGGCGGTTCCTACAATGAGCAGTTCTTC. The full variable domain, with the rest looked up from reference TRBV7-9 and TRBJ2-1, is DTGVSQNPRHKITKRGQNVTFRCDPISEHNRLYWYRQTLGQGPEFLTYFQNEAQLEKSRLLSDRFSAERPKGSFSTLEIQRTEQGDSAMYLCASSSRIGGSYNEQFFGPGTRLTVL.

CDR3 bases: TGTGCCAGCAGTCCTGGACTAGGCCCCTACGAGCAGTACTTC. As protein: CASSPGLGPYEQYF. V is TRBV28 and J is TRBJ2-5; 7 bases are a match to TRBD2. TRBJ2-7 matches the DNA end more closely, so the J call is doubtful. From germline, CDR1 is MDHEN and CDR2 SYDVKM. This CDR3 spans 14 amino acids.